The present TCR beta chain was sequenced within a study of blood T cells in healthy people across ages. Study-level results: Long-lived donors had more naive CD4+ cells and higher diversity than aged donors. Correlation between TCR beta diversity and naive T cell percentage was strong.

Comment on this clonotype: Antigen specificity is unknown.

Germline V gene sequence: CDR1 MNHNY, CDR2 SVGAGI (reference sequence). Trimming stripped 7 bases from V and 1 base from J, with 10 bases between. The CDR3 extends over 13 amino acids. Next came a second PCR, run for 7 to 11 cycles, which used a sample-barcoded 5' primer along with a J-beta primer mix. Each cDNA molecule received a tag from a template-switch adaptor that had 12 random nucleotides. TCRdb processed the 5' RACE reads anew with MiXCR; each CDR3 protein has one entry. The sample carries about a million distinct CDR3 sequences, around 54% recorded once. The sequence was collected from a woman aged 60-70 years in good health. The specimen was blood. The chain carries TRBV6-6 and TRBJ1-1; a weak D match, TRBD1 (5 bases). The DNA for the CDR3 is TGTGCCAGCAAAGGGGAGGGGAACACTGAAGCTTTCTTT. The encoded protein is CASKGEGNTEAFF.